This T cell receptor beta chain is from a study of vaccination and CD4 T cells after COVID-19. Overall study: In culture, cells were exposed to overlapping spike peptides from SARS-CoV-2, HCoV-NL63, HCoV-OC43 and HCoV-229E.

Worth noting for this clonotype: Antigen unknown.

The sample's time point: late sampling 161 to 241 days after vaccination in three convalescent patients. Treatment indicated: approximately nine-day PBMC culture with coronavirus spike peptide pools or control peptides (ViraFEST assay). Sequence data for DNA of cultured CD4+ T cells were generated by the Oncomine TCR Beta short-read assay. Genomic DNA was drawn out of CD4+ T cells grown in culture. TCRdb reanalysed the PCR reads using MiXCR and keeps one entry per CDR3 protein. The sample contains under 30,000 distinct CDR3 sequences, roughly a third of which appear only once. The CDR3 is made up of 15 amino acids. Trimming stripped 2 bases from V and 4 bases from J, with 14 bases between. The germline V gene encodes CDR1 LNHNV and CDR2 YYDKDF (reference sequence).

This clonotype was sampled from a human donor who had recovered from COVID-19. V and J are TRBV15 and TRBJ1-2; weak D call: TRBD1 (5 bases). The sample was CD4+ T cells from blood, cultured in vitro, taken about 7 months after SARS-CoV-2 vaccination. In nucleotides, the CDR3 is TGTGCCACCAGCAGACCTGGGACGCCTCTCTATGGCTACACCTTC. It codes for CATSRPGTPLYGYTF.